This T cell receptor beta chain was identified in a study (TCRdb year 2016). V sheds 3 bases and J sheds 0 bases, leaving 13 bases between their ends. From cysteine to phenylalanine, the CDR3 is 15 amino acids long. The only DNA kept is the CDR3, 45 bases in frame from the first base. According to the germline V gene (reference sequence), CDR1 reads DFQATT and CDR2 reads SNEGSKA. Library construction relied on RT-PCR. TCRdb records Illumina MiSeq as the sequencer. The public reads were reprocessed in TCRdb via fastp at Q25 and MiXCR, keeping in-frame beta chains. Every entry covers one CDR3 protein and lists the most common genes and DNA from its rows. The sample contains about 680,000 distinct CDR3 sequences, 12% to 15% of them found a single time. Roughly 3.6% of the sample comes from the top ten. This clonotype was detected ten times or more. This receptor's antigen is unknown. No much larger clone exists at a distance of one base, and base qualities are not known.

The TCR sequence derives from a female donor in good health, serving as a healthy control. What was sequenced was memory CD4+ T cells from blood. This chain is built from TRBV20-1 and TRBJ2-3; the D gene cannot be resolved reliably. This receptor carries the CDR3 CSARGSASSTDTQYF. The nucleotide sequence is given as TGCAGTGCTAGGGGCTCAGCCTCTAGCACAGATACGCAGTATTTT.